These 9 T cell receptor beta chains share one sample of origin, sequenced in a study of shared clonotypes between healthy human individuals (TCRdb year 2020). Libraries came from the immunoSEQ multiplex PCR assay. TCRdb mirrors the immuneACCESS table, restricted to in-frame sequences. Some clones are absent from its copies; in checked studies, under half trace to an unresolved V gene, and the reason for the others is unknown. The sample includes about a million clones, with about 80% observed a single time. The top ten constitute 1.4% of the sample. The sequenced sample was memory CD4+ T cells sorted from blood. This specimen's cell subset or site label, per the study, means: CD45RA-negative fraction. The receptor source for this set is a man between 18 and 35 years old in good health.

The chain carries TRBV5-6 and TRBJ2-3; 10 bases are shared with TRBD1. The germline CDR1 and CDR2 sequences are SGHDT and YYEEEE. CDR3 size: 15 residues. V lost 6 bases, J lost 4 bases, and 8 bases stayed unmatched. CDR3 nucleotide sequence: TGTGCCAGCACCGGGGACAGGGGTATTCCAGATACGCAGTATTTT. This sequence encodes CASTGDRGIPDTQYF.

This chain links TRBV7-2 with TRBJ2-1, with 13 bases fitting TRBD2. The J segment lost 6 bases and the V segment lost 4 bases, leaving 6 bases of the junction unmatched. This CDR3 is built from 16 residues. CDR1 SGHTA and CDR2 FQGNSA come from the germline V gene. The CDR3 nucleotides read TGTGCCAGCAGCTCGGGACTAGCGGGATATCGCAATGAGCAGTTCTTC. Translation: CASSSGLAGYRNEQFF.

The chain joins TRBV29-1 to TRBJ2-3; 12 positions match TRBD2. This CDR3 has 16 residues. Germline CDR1 reads SQVTM; CDR2 reads ANQGSEA. The junction had 5 bases not matched to a gene; V was cut back by 4 bases and J by 0 bases. CDR3 region: CSVGGLAGTSTDTQYF. The CDR3 region has the DNA TGCAGCGTTGGCGGACTAGCGGGAACTAGCACAGATACGCAGTATTTT.

Of note for this clone: Other nucleotide sequences from this sample produce the same CDR3. The chain employs TRBV7-2 and TRBJ2-5, with TRBD1 matching over 7 bases. The CDR3 length is 13 residues. Germline lookup yields CDR1 SGHTA and CDR2 FQGNSA. Losses at the gene ends were 5 bases for V and 4 bases for J; bases not matched to a gene: 4. The CDR3 loop reads CASSRQGGETQYF. The DNA for the CDR3 is TGTGCCAGCAGCCGACAGGGTGGAGAGACCCAGTACTTC.

Concerning this clone: The same CDR3 also results from other DNA sequences found in this sample. The chain carries TRBV9 and TRBJ2-5; D possibly corresponds to TRBD2 (5 bases). CDR3 size: 15 residues. Germline V gene sequence: CDR1 SGDLS, CDR2 YYNGEE. V gave up 0 bases and J gave up 5 bases, with 14 bases separating them. This CDR3 reads CASSVGGGTTETQYF. The CDR3 nucleotides are TGTGCCAGCAGCGTAGGTGGAGGAACGACGGAGACCCAGTACTTC.

CDR3 bases: TGTGCCAGCAGCTTAGGTTTCGGGACAGGGAGCACAGATACGCAGTATTTT. This sequence encodes CASSLGFGTGSTDTQYF. The rearrangement uses TRBV7-2 and TRBJ2-3; 9 nucleotides align to TRBD1. Germline assignment: CDR1 SGHTA and CDR2 FQGNSA. Trimming took 1 base from V and 0 from J; bases not matched to a gene: 5. The CDR3 is made up of 17 amino acids.

J is TRBJ2-7 and V is TRBV5-1; tentatively, D is TRBD2 (6 bases). The CDR3 runs to 14 residues. Trimming took 9 bases from V and 5 from J, leaving 21 bases between them. Germline loops: CDR1 SGHRS, CDR2 YFSETQ. Here the CDR3 reads CANSTAGRDDEQYF. The CDR3, as DNA: TGCGCCAACAGTACCGCGGGAAGGGACGACGAGCAGTACTTC.

The V and J genes are TRBV9 and TRBJ2-1; 7 positions agree with TRBD2. V shed 4 bases and J 4 bases; nucleotides not matched to a gene: 8. This CDR3 is built from 15 residues. The germline V gene encodes CDR1 SGDLS and CDR2 YYNGEE. CDR3 in amino acids: CASSPGASGYNEQFF. DNA for the CDR3: TGTGCCAGCAGCCCCGGGGCTAGCGGATACAATGAGCAGTTCTTC. The full variable domain, with the rest looked up from reference TRBV9 and TRBJ2-1, is DSGVTQTPKHLITATGQRVTLRCSPRSGDLSVYWYQQSLDQGLQFLIQYYNGEERAKGNILERFSAQQFPDLHSELNLSSLELGDSALYFCASSPGASGYNEQFFGPGTRLTVL.

The V gene is TRBV2, the J gene TRBJ1-4, with unresolved D. CDR1 is SNHLY and CDR2 is FYNNEI in the germline V gene. V shed 2 bases and J shed 0 bases, with 10 bases lying between them. The CDR3 loop spans 16 amino acids. The CDR3 region is CASSELGSATNEKLFF. CDR3 bases: TGTGCCAGCAGTGAACTCGGTAGTGCAACTAATGAAAAACTGTTTTTT.